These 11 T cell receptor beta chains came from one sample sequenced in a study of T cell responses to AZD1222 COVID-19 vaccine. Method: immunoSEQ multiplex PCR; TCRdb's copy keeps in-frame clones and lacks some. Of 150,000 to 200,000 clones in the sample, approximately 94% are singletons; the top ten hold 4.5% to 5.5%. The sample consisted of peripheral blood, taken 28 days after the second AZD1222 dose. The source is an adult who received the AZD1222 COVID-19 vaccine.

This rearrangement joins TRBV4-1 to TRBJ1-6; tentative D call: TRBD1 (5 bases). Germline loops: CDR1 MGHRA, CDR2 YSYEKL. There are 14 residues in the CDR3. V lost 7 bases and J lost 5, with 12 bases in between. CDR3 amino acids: CASNWDGDNSPLHF. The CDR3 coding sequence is TGCGCCAGCAATTGGGACGGAGATAATTCACCCCTCCACTTT.

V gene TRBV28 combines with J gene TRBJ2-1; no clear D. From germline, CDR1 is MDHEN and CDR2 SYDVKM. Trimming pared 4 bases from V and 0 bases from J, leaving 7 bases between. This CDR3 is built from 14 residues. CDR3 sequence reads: CASSSADSYNEQFF. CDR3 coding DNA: TGTGCCAGCAGTTCAGCAGACTCCTACAATGAGCAGTTCTTC.

CDR3: CASSYIAGGNEQYF. In DNA, the CDR3 is TGTGCCAGCAGTTACATAGCGGGAGGCAACGAGCAGTACTTC. The chain has TRBV6-5 and TRBJ2-7; 10 bases line up with TRBD2. Germline CDR1 MNHEY, CDR2 SVGAGI. The trim removed 2 bases at V and 5 bases at J, leaving 3 bases unmatched. This CDR3 spans 14 amino acids.

The CDR3 nucleotides are TGTGCCAGCAGTTTAGGGGCAAGCTATGGCTACACCTTC. Amino acid sequence: CASSLGASYGYTF. V is TRBV27 and J is TRBJ1-2; perhaps TRBD1 as D (5 bases). The V gene's germline CDR1 is MNHEY and CDR2 SMNVEV (reference sequence). V dropped 2 bases and J dropped 4 bases, with 8 bases sitting between them. This CDR3 is 13 amino acids long.

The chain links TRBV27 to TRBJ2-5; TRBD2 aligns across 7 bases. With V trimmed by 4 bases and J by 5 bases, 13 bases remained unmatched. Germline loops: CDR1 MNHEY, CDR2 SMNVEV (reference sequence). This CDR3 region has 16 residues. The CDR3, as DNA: TGTGCCAGCAGTTCCTCCGCAGGACTAGTACGGGAGACCCAGTACTTC. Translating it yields CASSSSAGLVRETQYF.

This CDR3 reads CASSPLPGTTPLNYGYTF. CDR3 DNA sequence: TGTGCCAGCAGCCCTTTGCCGGGGACCACCCCACTCAACTATGGCTACACCTTC. This chain links TRBV27 with TRBJ1-2; tentative D call: TRBD1 (5 bases). Trimming pared 6 bases from V and 2 bases from J, leaving 25 bases between. Germline V gene sequence: CDR1 MNHEY, CDR2 SMNVEV (reference sequence). This CDR3 comprises 18 residues.

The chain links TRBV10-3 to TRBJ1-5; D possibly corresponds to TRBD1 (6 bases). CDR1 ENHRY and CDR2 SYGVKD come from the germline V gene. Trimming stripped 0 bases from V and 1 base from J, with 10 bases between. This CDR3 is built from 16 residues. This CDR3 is CAISESSGASNQPQHF. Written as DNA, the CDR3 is TGTGCCATCAGTGAGTCATCAGGGGCAAGCAATCAGCCCCAGCATTTT.

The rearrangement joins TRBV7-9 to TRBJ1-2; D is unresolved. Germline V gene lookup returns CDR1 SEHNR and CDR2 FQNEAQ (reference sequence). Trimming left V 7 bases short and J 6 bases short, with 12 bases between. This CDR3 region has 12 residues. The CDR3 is CASTLGYNGYTF. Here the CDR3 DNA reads TGTGCCAGCACTCTAGGGTATAATGGCTACACCTTC.

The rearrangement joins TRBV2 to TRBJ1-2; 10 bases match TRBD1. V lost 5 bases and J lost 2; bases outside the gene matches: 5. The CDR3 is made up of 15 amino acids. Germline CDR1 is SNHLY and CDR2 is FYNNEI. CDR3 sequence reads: CASSKTDRGNYGYTF. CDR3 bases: TGTGCCAGCAGTAAGACGGACAGGGGGAACTATGGCTACACCTTC.

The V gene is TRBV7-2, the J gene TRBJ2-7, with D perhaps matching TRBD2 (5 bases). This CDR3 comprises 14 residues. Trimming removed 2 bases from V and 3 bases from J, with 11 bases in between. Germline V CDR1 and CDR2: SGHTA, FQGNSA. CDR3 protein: CASSLRRDGYEQYF. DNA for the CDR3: TGTGCCAGCAGCTTACGACGGGATGGCTACGAGCAGTACTTC.

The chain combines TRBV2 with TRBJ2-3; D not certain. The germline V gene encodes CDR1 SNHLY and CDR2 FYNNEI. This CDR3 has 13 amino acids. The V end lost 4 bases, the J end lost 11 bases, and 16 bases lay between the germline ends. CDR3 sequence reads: CASSAEQSDVQYF. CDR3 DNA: TGTGCCAGCAGTGCAGAACAGTCTGATGTGCAGTATTTT.